The source of this T cell receptor beta chain is a study of blood T cell repertoires in COVID-19. Study background: Acute and convalescent COVID-19 specimens originated in the United States, Italy and Spain.

Membership in each cohort depended on participant-reported clinical history. The J segment lost 3 bases and the V segment lost 2 bases, leaving 9 bases of the junction unmatched. The CDR3 sequence is 18 residues long. Germline-derived CDR1 and CDR2 are SEHNR and FQNEAQ (reference sequence). As processed by the authors: Cell counts per sample came from amplifying reference gene primers. The protocol was immunoSEQ multiplex PCR, while the TCRdb copy is restricted to in-frame clones and leaves out a portion. V and J calls plus clone size are reproduced from that table; the DNA served to infer D and trimming. The repertoire holds a few hundred thousand clones, 80% to 90% seen once, with 5% to 6% in the top ten.

The TCR was taken from a man younger than 40 who had recovered from COVID-19. This chain uses TRBV7-9 with TRBJ2-1, with TRBD2 matching 11 bases. Source material: PBMCs or T cells enriched from blood (not recorded which). CDR3 protein: CASSLQPGLAESYNEQFF. The CDR3 coding sequence is TGTGCCAGCAGCTTACAACCGGGACTAGCGGAAAGCTACAATGAGCAGTTCTTC.